The sequence of this TCR beta chain was determined in a study of blood T cell repertoires in COVID-19. In the study's own analysis: Researchers report that nucleated cell counts were estimated from reference gene primer amplification. The repertoire was sequenced with immunoSEQ multiplex PCR; TCRdb's copy has only in-frame clones and lacks some. For V, J and clone size, that table is used; D and trimming come from the DNA. The sample holds approximately 67,000 clones, around 90% seen once. The CDR3 consists of 14 residues. The germline gives CDR1 MNHNY, CDR2 SVGAGI (reference sequence). The chain couples TRBV6-6 to TRBJ2-1; TRBD2 matches at 10 bases. The sequence was obtained from an older woman with active COVID-19. Sequencing was done on a sample of peripheral blood. CDR3 nucleotide sequence: TGTGCGGCCCTAGCGGGAGCTCAATCTGGGGAGCAGTTCTTC. Its protein is CAALAGAQSGEQFF.